This T cell receptor beta chain emerged from a study of PD-1 blockade in mismatch repair-deficient tumors. Study overall: Patients had approximately 12 mismatch repair-deficient cancer types and were previously treated and progressing. Study-level points and caveats: After pembrolizumab, tumor-resident clones rose rapidly, then generally contracted before radiologic responses.

Clones were read by immunoSEQ multiplex PCR, and TCRdb kept only the in-frame ones, dropping some. The table includes some 120,000 clones, approximately 90% detected once. The CDR3 covers 15 residues. CDR1 and CDR2 (germline): KGHSH, LQKENI. Trimming took off 4 bases at V and 3 bases at J, with 16 bases between the two ends. On this clone itself: Its antigen is undetermined.

Every patient had mismatch repair deficiency by PCR or immunohistochemistry. A few pembrolizumab responders had their TCRs sequenced. The chain has TRBV18 and TRBJ2-7; D is possibly TRBD2 (6 bases). The material sequenced was peripheral blood, taken 44 weeks after starting pembrolizumab. The clonotype was recovered from an adult with mismatch repair-deficient cancer. The CDR3, as DNA: TGTGCCAGCTCACTCAGTGGGGGGACGAACTACGAGCAGTACTTC. It encodes CASSLSGGTNYEQYF.